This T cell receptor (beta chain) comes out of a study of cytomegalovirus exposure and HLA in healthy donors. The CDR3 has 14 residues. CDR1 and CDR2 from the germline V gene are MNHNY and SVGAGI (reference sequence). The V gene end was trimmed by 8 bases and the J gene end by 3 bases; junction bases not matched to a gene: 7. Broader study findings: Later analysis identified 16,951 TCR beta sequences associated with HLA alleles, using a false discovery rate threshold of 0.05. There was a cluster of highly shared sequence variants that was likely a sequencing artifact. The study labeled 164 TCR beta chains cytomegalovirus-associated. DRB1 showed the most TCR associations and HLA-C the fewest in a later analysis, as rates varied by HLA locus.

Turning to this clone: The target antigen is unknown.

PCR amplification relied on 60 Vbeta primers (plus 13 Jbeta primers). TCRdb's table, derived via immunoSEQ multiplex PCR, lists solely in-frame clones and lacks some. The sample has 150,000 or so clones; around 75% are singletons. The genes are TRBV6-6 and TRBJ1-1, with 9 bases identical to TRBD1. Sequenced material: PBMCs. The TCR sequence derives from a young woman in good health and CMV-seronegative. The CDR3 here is CASQLQGADTEAFF. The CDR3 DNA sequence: TGTGCCAGCCAATTACAGGGGGCGGACACTGAAGCTTTCTTT.